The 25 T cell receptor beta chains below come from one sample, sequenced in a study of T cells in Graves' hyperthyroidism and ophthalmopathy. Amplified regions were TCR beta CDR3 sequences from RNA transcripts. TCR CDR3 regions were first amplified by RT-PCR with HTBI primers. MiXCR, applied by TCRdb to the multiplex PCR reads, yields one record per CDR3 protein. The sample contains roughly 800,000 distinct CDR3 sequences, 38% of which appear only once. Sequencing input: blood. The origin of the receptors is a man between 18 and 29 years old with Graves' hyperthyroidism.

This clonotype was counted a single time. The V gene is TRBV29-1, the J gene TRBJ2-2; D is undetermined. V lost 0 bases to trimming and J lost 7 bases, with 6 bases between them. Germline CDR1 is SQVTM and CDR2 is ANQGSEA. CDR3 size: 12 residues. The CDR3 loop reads CSVEDLVGELFF. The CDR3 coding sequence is TGCAGCGTTGAAGATCTCGTCGGGGAGCTGTTTTTT.

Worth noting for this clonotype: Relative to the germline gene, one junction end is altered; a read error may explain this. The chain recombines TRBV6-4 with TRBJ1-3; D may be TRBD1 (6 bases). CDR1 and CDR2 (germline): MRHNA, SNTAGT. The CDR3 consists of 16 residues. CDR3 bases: TGTGCCAGCAGTGACCCCAAGCAGGGGTCTGGGAACACCATATATTTT. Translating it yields CASSDPKQGSGNTIYF.

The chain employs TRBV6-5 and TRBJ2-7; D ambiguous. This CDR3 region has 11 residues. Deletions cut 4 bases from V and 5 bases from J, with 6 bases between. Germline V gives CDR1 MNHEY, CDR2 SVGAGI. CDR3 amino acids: CASSWKNEQYF. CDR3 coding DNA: TGTGCCAGCAGTTGGAAGAACGAGCAGTACTTC.

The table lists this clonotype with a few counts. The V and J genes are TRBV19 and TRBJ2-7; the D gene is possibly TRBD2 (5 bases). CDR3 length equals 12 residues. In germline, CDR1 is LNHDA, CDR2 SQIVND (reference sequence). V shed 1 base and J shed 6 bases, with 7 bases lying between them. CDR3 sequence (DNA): TGTGCCAGTAGTATAGGAGGGCTCGAGCAGTACTTC. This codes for CASSIGGLEQYF.

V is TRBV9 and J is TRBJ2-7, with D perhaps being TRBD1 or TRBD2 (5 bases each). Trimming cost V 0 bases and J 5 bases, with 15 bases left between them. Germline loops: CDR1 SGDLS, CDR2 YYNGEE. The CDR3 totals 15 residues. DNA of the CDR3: TGTGCCAGCAGCGTAGCCGGGGACCAGACGGACGAGCAGTACTTC. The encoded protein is CASSVAGDQTDEQYF.

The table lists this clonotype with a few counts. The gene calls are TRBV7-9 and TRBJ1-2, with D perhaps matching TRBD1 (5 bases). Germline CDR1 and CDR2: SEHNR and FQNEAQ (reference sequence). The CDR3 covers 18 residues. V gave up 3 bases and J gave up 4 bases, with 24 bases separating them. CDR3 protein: CASSFGPRKRGQSYGYTF. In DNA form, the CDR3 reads TGTGCCAGCAGCTTCGGCCCGAGAAAACGGGGCCAAAGCTATGGCTACACCTTC.

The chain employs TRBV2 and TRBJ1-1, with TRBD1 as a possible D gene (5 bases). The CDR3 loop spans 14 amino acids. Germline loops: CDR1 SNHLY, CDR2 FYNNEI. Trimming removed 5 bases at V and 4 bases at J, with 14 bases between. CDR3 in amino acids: CASSLLGASTEAFF. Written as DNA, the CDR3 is TGTGCCAGCAGTTTGCTTGGGGCCAGCACTGAAGCTTTCTTT.

The CDR3 DNA is TGCAGCGTTGCCCGGGAGGTGGCAGGTGGAACCGGGGAGCTGTTTTTT. Translation: CSVAREVAGGTGELFF. The gene calls are TRBV29-1 and TRBJ2-2; the match to TRBD2 covers 7 bases. This CDR3 is built from 16 residues. The V segment lost 4 bases and the J segment 5 bases; nucleotides outside the gene matches: 13. Germline lookup yields CDR1 SQVTM and CDR2 ANQGSEA.

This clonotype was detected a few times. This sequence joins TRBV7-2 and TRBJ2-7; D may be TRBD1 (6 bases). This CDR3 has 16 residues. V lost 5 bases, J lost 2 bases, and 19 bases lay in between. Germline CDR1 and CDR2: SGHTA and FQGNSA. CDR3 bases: TGTGCCAGCAGCCCCCCAGAGAAGGACAGTCCCTACGAGCAGTACTTC. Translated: CASSPPEKDSPYEQYF. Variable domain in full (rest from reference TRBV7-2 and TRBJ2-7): GAGVSQSPSNKVTEKGKDVELRCDPISGHTALYWYRQSLGQGLEFLIYFQGNSAPDKSGLPSDRFSAERTGGSVSTLTIQRTQQEDSAVYLCASSPPEKDSPYEQYFGPGTRLTVT.

Here the CDR3 reads CASSSRDRTNTEAFF. The CDR3 coding sequence is TGTGCCAGCAGTAGCCGGGACAGGACGAACACTGAAGCTTTCTTT. The rearrangement joins TRBV6-2 or TRBV6-3 to TRBJ1-1; 8 nucleotides match TRBD1. This CDR3 is 15 amino acids long. Germline V gene lookup returns CDR1 MNHEY and CDR2 SVGEGT. With V trimmed by 5 bases and J by 1 base, 6 bases remained unmatched.

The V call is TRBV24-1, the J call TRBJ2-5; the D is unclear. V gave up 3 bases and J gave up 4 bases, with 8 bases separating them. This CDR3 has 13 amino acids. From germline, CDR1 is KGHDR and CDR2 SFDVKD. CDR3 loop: CATSDAGRETQYF. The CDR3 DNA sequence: TGTGCCACCAGTGATGCAGGTCGAGAGACCCAGTACTTC.

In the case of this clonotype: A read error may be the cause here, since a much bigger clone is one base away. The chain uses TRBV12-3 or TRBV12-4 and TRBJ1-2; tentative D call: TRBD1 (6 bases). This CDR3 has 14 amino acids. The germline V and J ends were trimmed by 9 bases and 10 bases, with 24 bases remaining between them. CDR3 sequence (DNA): TGTGCCAGGAGTGAAGCGGCAGGGGCGGAGGTCTACACCTTC. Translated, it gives CARSEAAGAEVYTF.

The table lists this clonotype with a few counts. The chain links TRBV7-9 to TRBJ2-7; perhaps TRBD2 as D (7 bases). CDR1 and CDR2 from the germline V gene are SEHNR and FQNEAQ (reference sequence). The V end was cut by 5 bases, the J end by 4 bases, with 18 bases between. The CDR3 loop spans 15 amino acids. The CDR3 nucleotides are TGTGCCAGCAGCCAAGAAGGGGGGGGGCCGTACGAGCAGTACTTC. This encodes CASSQEGGGPYEQYF.

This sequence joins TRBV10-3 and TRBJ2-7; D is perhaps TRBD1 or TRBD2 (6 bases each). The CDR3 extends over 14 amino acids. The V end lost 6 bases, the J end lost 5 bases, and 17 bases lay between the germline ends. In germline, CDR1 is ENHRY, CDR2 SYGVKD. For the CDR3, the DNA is TGTGCCATCAGCAGCCGGGGGACATCCGACGAGCAGTACTTC. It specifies CAISSRGTSDEQYF.

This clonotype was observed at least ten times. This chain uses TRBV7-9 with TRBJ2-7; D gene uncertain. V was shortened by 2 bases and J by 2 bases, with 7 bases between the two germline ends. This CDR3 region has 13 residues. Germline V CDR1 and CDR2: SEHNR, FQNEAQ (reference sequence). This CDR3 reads CASSLNIAYEQYF. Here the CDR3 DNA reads TGTGCCAGCAGCTTAAATATCGCCTACGAGCAGTACTTC.

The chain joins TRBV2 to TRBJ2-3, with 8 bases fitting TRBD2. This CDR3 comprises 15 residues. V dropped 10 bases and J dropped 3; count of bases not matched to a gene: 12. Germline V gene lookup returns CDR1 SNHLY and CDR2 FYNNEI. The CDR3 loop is CATTRGRGETDTQYF. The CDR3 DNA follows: TGTGCCACCACCCGGGGGCGGGGGGAAACAGATACGCAGTATTTT. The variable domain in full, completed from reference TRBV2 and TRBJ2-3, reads EPEVTQTPSHQVTQMGQEVILRCVPISNHLYFYWYRQILGQKVEFLVSFYNNEISEKSEIFDDQFSVERPDGSNFTLKIRSTKLEDSAMYFCATTRGRGETDTQYFGPGTRLTVL.

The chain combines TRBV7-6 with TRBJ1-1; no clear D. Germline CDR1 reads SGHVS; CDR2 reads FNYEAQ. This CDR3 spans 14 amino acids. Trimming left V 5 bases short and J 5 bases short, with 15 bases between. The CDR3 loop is CASSLRGRYTEAFF. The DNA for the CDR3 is TGTGCCAGCAGCCTCCGAGGGAGATATACTGAAGCTTTCTTT.

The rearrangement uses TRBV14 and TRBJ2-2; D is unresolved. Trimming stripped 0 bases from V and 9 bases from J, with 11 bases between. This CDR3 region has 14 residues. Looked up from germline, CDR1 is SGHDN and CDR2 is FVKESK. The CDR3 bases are TGTGCCAGCAGCCAAGAAAAGTGGACGAGGGAGCTGTTTTTT. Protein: CASSQEKWTRELFF.

The CDR3 region has the DNA TGTGCCAGCAGCTCGTACACAGGGAGCAATCAGCCCCAGCATTTT. It codes for CASSSYTGSNQPQHF. The rearrangement joins TRBV7-2 to TRBJ1-5; D possibly corresponds to TRBD1 (6 bases). In germline, CDR1 is SGHTA, CDR2 FQGNSA. Deletions cut 4 bases from V and 1 base from J, with 11 bases between. The CDR3 consists of 15 residues.

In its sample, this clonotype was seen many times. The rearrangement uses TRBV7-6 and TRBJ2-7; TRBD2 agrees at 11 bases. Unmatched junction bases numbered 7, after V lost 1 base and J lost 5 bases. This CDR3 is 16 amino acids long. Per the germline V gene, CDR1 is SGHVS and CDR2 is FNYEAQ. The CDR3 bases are TGTGCCAGCAGCTTAGAGACTAGCGGGGTGTTGGACGAGCAGTACTTC. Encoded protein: CASSLETSGVLDEQYF.

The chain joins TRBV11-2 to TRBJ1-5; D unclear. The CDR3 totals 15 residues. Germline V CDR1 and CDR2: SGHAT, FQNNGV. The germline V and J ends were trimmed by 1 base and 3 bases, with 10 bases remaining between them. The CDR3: CASSLVSGNNQPQHF. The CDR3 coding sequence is TGTGCCAGCAGCTTAGTCTCCGGGAACAATCAGCCCCAGCATTTT. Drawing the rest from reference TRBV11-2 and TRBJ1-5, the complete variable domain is EAGVAQSPRYKIIEKRQSVAFWCNPISGHATLYWYQQILGQGPKLLIQFQNNGVVDDSQLPKDRFSAERLKGVDSTLKIQPAKLEDSAVYLCASSLVSGNNQPQHFGDGTRLSIL.

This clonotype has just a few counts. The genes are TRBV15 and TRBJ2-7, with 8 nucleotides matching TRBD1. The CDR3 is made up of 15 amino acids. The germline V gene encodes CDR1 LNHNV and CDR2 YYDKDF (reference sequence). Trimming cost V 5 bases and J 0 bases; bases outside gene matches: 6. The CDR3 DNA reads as TGTGCCACCAGCCGGGGACAGGTTGACTCCTACGAGCAGTACTTC. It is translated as CATSRGQVDSYEQYF. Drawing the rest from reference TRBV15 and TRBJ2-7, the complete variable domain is DAMVIQNPRYQVTQFGKPVTLSCSQTLNHNVMYWYQQKSSQAPKLLFHYYDKDFNNEADTPDNFQSRRPNTSFCFLDIRSPGLGDTAMYLCATSRGQVDSYEQYFGPGTRLTVT.

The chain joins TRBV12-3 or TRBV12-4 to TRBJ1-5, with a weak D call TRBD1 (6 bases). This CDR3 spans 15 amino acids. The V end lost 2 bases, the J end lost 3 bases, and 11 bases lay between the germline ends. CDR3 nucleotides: TGTGCCAGCAGTTTAAGGGGACAACTCAATCAGCCCCAGCATTTT. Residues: CASSLRGQLNQPQHF.

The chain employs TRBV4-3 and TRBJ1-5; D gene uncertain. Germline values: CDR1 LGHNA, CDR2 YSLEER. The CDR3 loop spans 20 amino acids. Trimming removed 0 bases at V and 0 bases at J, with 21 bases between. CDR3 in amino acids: CASSQEVGVRTFNSNQPQHF. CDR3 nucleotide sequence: TGCGCCAGCAGCCAAGAGGTCGGAGTGAGGACTTTTAATAGCAATCAGCCCCAGCATTTT.

The CDR3 is CASSTGVYSGNTIYF. CDR3 DNA sequence: TGTGCCAGTAGTACGGGTGTATACTCTGGAAACACCATATATTTT. This chain links TRBV19 with TRBJ1-3; D gene unclear. The length of the CDR3 is 15 residues. Germline CDR1 is LNHDA and CDR2 is SQIVND (reference sequence). The germline V and J ends were trimmed by 4 bases and 0 bases, with 10 bases remaining between them. The full variable domain, rest sourced from reference TRBV19 and TRBJ1-3, is DGGITQSPKYLFRKEGQNVTLSCEQNLNHDAMYWYRQDPGQGLRLIYYSQIVNDFQKGDIAEGYSVSREKKESFPLTVTSAQKNPTAFYLCASSTGVYSGNTIYFGEGSWLTVV.